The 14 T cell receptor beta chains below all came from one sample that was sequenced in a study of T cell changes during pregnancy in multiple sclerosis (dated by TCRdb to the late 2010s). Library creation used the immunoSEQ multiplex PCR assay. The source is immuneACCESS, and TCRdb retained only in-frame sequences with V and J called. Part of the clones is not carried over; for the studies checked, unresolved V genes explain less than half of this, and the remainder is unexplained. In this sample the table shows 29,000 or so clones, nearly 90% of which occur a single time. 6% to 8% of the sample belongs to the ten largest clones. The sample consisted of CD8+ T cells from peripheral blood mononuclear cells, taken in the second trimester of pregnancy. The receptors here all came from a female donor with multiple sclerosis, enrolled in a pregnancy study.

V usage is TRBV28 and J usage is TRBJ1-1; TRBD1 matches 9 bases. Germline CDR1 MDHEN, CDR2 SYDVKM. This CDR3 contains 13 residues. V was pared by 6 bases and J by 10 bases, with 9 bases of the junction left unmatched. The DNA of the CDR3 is TGTGCCAGCAGCGGAAGGGGACAGGGAGGAGCTTTCTTT. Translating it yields CASSGRGQGGAFF.

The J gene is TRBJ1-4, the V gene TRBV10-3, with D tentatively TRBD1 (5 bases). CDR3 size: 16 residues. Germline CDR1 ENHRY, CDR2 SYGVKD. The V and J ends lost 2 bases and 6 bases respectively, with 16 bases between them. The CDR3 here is CAISEVATGSDEKLFF. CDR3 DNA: TGTGCCATCAGTGAGGTGGCCACAGGTTCCGATGAAAAACTGTTTTTT.

The CDR3 is CASSYLRGQEGQYF. CDR3 bases: TGTGCCAGCAGTTACCTCCGAGGGCAGGAAGGGCAGTACTTC. The rearrangement links TRBV6-5 to TRBJ2-7; D is possibly TRBD2 (5 bases). This CDR3 has 14 amino acids. Germline V CDR1 and CDR2: MNHEY, SVGAGI. Trimming pared 2 bases from V and 9 bases from J, leaving 17 bases between.

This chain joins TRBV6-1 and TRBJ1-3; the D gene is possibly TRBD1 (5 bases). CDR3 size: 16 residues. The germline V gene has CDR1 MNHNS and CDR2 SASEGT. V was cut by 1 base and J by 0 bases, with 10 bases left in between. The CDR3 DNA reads TGTGCCAGCAGTGAAGTCGAAGACAGCTCTGGAAACACCATATATTTT. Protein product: CASSEVEDSSGNTIYF.

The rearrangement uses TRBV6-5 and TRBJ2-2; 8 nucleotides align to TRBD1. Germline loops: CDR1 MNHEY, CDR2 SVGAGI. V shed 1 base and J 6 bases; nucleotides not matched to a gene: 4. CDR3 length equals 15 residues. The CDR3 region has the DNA TGTGCCAGCAGTTACTGGACAGGGAGAGCCGGGGAGCTGTTTTTT. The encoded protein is CASSYWTGRAGELFF.

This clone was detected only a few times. As DNA, the CDR3 is TGTGCCAGCAGCCGGCCGGGACAGGGTGGGTTTAATGAAAAACTGTTTTTT. Translation gives CASSRPGQGGFNEKLFF. The rearrangement joins TRBV4-2 to TRBJ1-4; 9 nucleotides agree with TRBD1. Germline CDR1 LGHNA, CDR2 YNFKEQ. Unmatched junction bases numbered 10, after V lost 4 bases and J lost 4 bases. The CDR3 is made up of 17 amino acids.

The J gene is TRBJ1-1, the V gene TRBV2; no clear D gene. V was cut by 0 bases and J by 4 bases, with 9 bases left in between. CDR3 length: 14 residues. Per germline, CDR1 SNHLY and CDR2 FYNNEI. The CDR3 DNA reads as TGTGCCAGCAGTGAAGCCAACGGAGCCACTGAAGCTTTCTTT. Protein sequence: CASSEANGATEAFF. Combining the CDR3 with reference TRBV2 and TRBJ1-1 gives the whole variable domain EPEVTQTPSHQVTQMGQEVILRCVPISNHLYFYWYRQILGQKVEFLVSFYNNEISEKSEIFDDQFSVERPDGSNFTLKIRSTKLEDSAMYFCASSEANGATEAFFGQGTRLTVV.

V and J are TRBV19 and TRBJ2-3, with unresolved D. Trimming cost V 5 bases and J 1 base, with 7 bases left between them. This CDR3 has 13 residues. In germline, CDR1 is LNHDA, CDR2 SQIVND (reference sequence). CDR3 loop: CASSDRGTDTQYF. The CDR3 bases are TGTGCCAGTAGTGATCGGGGCACAGATACGCAGTATTTT.

CDR3: CASSEQHGGAYEQYF. As DNA, the CDR3 is TGTGCCAGCAGTGAACAACACGGCGGGGCCTACGAGCAGTACTTC. The V call is TRBV2, the J call TRBJ2-7; tentatively, D is TRBD2 (6 bases). Per germline, CDR1 SNHLY and CDR2 FYNNEI. V gave up 2 bases and J gave up 2 bases, with 13 bases separating them. The CDR3 runs 15 residues.

The CDR3 spells CASSNRREVLGTDTQYF. The CDR3 DNA is TGTGCCAGCAGTAACCGGAGGGAGGTTCTTGGCACAGATACGCAGTATTTT. The V call is TRBV5-6, the J call TRBJ2-3, with D possibly matching TRBD2 (6 bases). Germline V gene sequence: CDR1 SGHDT, CDR2 YYEEEE. V was clipped by 5 bases and J by 1 base, with 20 bases between them. This CDR3 has 17 residues.

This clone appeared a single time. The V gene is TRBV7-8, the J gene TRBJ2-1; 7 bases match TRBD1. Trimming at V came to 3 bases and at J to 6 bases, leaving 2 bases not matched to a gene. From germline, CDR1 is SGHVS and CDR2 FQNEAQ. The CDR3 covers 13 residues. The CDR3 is CASSFNRGNEQFF. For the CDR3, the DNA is TGTGCCAGCAGCTTTAACAGGGGCAATGAGCAGTTCTTC.

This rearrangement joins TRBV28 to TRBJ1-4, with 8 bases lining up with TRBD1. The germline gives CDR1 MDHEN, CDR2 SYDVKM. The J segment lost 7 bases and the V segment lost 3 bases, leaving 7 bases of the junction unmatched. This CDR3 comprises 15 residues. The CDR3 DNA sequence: TGTGCCAGCAGTTTCCCCGGACAGGGTATTGAAAAACTGTTTTTT. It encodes CASSFPGQGIEKLFF.

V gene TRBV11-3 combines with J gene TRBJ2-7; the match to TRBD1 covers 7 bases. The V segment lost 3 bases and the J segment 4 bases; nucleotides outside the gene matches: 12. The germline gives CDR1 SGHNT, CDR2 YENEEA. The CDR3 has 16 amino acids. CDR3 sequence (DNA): TGTGCCAGCAGCTTCAAAGGACAGGTTCTTATTTACGAGCAGTACTTC. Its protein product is CASSFKGQVLIYEQYF.

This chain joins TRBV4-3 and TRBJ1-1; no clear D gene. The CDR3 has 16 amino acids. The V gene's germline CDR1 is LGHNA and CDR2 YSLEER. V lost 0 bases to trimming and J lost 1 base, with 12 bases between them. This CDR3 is CASSQELGKGNTEAFF. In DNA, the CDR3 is TGCGCCAGCAGCCAAGAGCTCGGGAAGGGGAACACTGAAGCTTTCTTT.